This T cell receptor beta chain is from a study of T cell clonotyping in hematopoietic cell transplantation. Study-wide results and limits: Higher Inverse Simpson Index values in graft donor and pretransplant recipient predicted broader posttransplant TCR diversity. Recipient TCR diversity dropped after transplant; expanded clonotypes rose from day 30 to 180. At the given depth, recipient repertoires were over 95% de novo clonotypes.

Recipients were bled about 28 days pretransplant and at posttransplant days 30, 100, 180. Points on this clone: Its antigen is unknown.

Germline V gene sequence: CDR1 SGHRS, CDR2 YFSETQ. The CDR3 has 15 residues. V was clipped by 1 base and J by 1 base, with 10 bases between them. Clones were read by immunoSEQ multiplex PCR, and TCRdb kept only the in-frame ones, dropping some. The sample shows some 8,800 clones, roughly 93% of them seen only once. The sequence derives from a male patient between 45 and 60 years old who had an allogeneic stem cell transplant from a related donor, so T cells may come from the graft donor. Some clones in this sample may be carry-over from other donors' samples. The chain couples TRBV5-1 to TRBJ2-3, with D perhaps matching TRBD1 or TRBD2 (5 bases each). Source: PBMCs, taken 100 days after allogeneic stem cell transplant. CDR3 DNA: TGCGCCAGCAGCTTGTTGGGGGACGGCACAGATACGCAGTATTTT. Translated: CASSLLGDGTDTQYF.